This TCR beta chain stems from a study of T cells in Graves' hyperthyroidism and ophthalmopathy. Overall study context: Peripheral blood was obtained at initial diagnosis, preceding any treatment.

The CDR3 spans 14 residues. Germline CDR1 is SEHNR and CDR2 is FQNEAQ (reference sequence). Trimming at V came to 3 bases and at J to 2 bases, leaving 4 bases not matched to a gene. It was over 9.5 ml of fresh peripheral blood that supplied the PBMCs. The CDR3 regions of TCR beta were amplified from RNA transcripts. The TCR CDR3 first-round RT-PCR relied on the HTBI primer set. TCRdb called the multiplex PCR reads again in MiXCR, with one record for every CDR3 protein. The table lists 300,000 to 450,000 distinct CDR3 sequences, around 25% of them singletons. Study results and limitations: Most thyroid clonotypes expanded above 0.001 appeared in blood too.

This clonotype was recorded at least ten times. Its specificity is unknown. The clonotype was recovered from a man aged 50-60 years with Graves' hyperthyroidism. Input material: blood. The V and J genes are TRBV7-9 and TRBJ2-7, with 7 nucleotides matching TRBD1. Here the CDR3 reads CASSFIDRAYEQYF. For the CDR3, the DNA is TGTGCCAGCAGCTTTATTGACAGGGCCTACGAGCAGTACTTC.